This is a list of T cell receptor beta chains from one sample in a study of blood T cell repertoires in COVID-19. TCRdb's copy holds only in-frame clones and misses some; the assay was immunoSEQ multiplex PCR. This sample has about 350,000 clones; 87% occur once, and the top ten carry around 8.9%. Sequenced material: peripheral blood. The receptors derive from a man between 25 and 39 years old with COVID-19, enrolled during active disease. Both conserved end residues are part of each CDR3. D genes are given only for firm matches. Rows may omit the clone size; those that give it use once, few, many or a size class.

clone size: -; D gene: -; V gene: TRBV6-2/TRBV6-3; J gene: TRBJ2-7; CDR3 protein: CASSSGTRSYEQYF; CDR3 DNA: TGTGCCAGCAGTTCCGGGACACGATCCTACGAGCAGTACTTC
clone size: once; D gene: -; V gene: TRBV19; J gene: TRBJ2-2; CDR3 protein: CASSIGRNTGELFF; CDR3 DNA: TGTGCCAGTAGTATAGGTCGGAACACCGGGGAGCTGTTTTTT
clone size: -; D gene: TRBD1; V gene: TRBV25-1; J gene: TRBJ1-1; CDR3 protein: CASSDGTGRTTEAFF; CDR3 DNA: TGTGCCAGCAGTGACGGGACAGGGCGGACCACTGAAGCTTTCTTT
clone size: -; D gene: -; V gene: TRBV20-1; J gene: TRBJ2-3; CDR3 protein: CSASKDTQYF; CDR3 DNA: TGCAGTGCTTCTAAAGATACGCAGTATTTT
clone size: -; D gene: -; V gene: TRBV6-2/TRBV6-3; J gene: TRBJ1-1; CDR3 protein: CASSLGSGLLNTEAFF; CDR3 DNA: TGTGCCAGCAGTCTGGGATCCGGACTACTGAACACTGAAGCTTTCTTT
clone size: -; D gene: TRBD2; V gene: TRBV15; J gene: TRBJ2-5; CDR3 protein: CATSRELGRANQETQYF; CDR3 DNA: TGTGCCACCAGCAGAGAACTCGGGAGGGCCAACCAAGAGACCCAGTACTTC
clone size: -; D gene: -; V gene: TRBV16; J gene: TRBJ2-7; CDR3 protein: CASSQVGSYEQYF; CDR3 DNA: TGTGCCAGCAGCCAAGTCGGCTCCTACGAGCAGTACTTC
clone size: -; D gene: -; V gene: TRBV9; J gene: TRBJ1-2; CDR3 protein: CASSTIRAGPYGYTF; CDR3 DNA: TGTGCCAGCAGCACCATCCGGGCGGGGCCATATGGCTACACCTTC
clone size: -; D gene: TRBD2; V gene: TRBV3-1/TRBV3-2; J gene: TRBJ2-7; CDR3 protein: CASSQGPLLAGITSYEQYF; CDR3 DNA: TGTGCCAGCAGCCAAGGCCCCCTACTAGCGGGGATTACCTCCTACGAGCAGTACTTC
clone size: once; D gene: -; V gene: TRBV11-3; J gene: TRBJ2-1; CDR3 protein: CASSWGGQTYNEQFF; CDR3 DNA: TGTGCCAGCAGCTGGGGCGGACAGACCTACAATGAGCAGTTCTTC
clone size: once; D gene: -; V gene: TRBV5-1; J gene: TRBJ1-3; CDR3 protein: CASSLGRRPLSGNTIYF; CDR3 DNA: TGCGCCAGCAGCTTGGGGCGGAGGCCCCTCTCTGGAAACACCATATATTTT
clone size: -; D gene: -; V gene: TRBV12-5; J gene: TRBJ1-2; CDR3 protein: CASALPGPSMAYGYTF; CDR3 DNA: TGTGCTAGTGCCCTACCAGGGCCATCAATGGCCTATGGCTACACCTTC
clone size: -; D gene: -; V gene: TRBV29-1; J gene: TRBJ2-1; CDR3 protein: CSVQGFPRGEQFF; CDR3 DNA: TGCAGCGTCCAGGGTTTTCCCCGCGGTGAGCAGTTCTTC
clone size: -; D gene: TRBD1; V gene: TRBV4-3; J gene: TRBJ1-2; CDR3 protein: CASSQGRGQVTNYGYTF; CDR3 DNA: TGCGCCAGCAGCCAAGGGAGGGGACAGGTCACTAACTATGGCTACACCTTC
clone size: few; D gene: -; V gene: TRBV19; J gene: TRBJ1-1; CDR3 protein: CASSIFAWTDMNTEAFF; CDR3 DNA: TGTGCCAGTAGTATTTTTGCTTGGACAGACATGAACACTGAAGCTTTCTTT
clone size: -; D gene: TRBD1; V gene: TRBV27; J gene: TRBJ2-5; CDR3 protein: CASRVQGGETQYF; CDR3 DNA: TGTGCCAGCAGAGTACAGGGGGGAGAGACCCAGTACTTC
clone size: -; D gene: -; V gene: TRBV18; J gene: TRBJ1-2; CDR3 protein: CASSPLPPQDNYGYTF; CDR3 DNA: TGTGCCAGCTCACCCCTTCCCCCACAGGATAACTATGGCTACACCTTC
clone size: -; D gene: -; V gene: TRBV6-6; J gene: TRBJ2-7; CDR3 protein: CASSLALIYEQYF; CDR3 DNA: TGTGCCAGCAGTTTAGCACTGATCTACGAGCAGTACTTC
clone size: -; D gene: -; V gene: TRBV27; J gene: TRBJ1-2; CDR3 protein: CASSSGTRRYGYTF; CDR3 DNA: TGTGCCAGCAGTTCGGGGACTCGGAGGTATGGCTACACCTTC
clone size: -; D gene: -; V gene: TRBV19; J gene: TRBJ2-7; CDR3 protein: CASSIQGSYEQYF; CDR3 DNA: TGTGCCAGTAGTATACAGGGTTCCTACGAGCAGTACTTC
clone size: -; D gene: -; V gene: TRBV5-4; J gene: TRBJ1-4; CDR3 protein: CASSSGSLWTNEKLFF; CDR3 DNA: TGTGCCAGCAGCTCCGGGTCCCTCTGGACTAATGAAAAACTGTTTTTT
clone size: -; D gene: -; V gene: TRBV4-2; J gene: TRBJ1-2; CDR3 protein: CASSQGQDYGYTF; CDR3 DNA: TGTGCCAGCAGCCAAGGACAGGACTATGGCTACACCTTC
clone size: -; D gene: -; V gene: TRBV6-6; J gene: TRBJ1-1; CDR3 protein: CASSWRVNTEAFF; CDR3 DNA: TGTGCCAGCAGTTGGAGGGTGAACACTGAAGCTTTCTTT
clone size: -; D gene: -; V gene: TRBV27; J gene: TRBJ1-2; CDR3 protein: CASSFLRGQAGYTF; CDR3 DNA: TGTGCCAGCAGTTTCTTGCGGGGGCAAGCTGGCTACACCTTC
clone size: -; D gene: -; V gene: TRBV12-5; J gene: TRBJ2-1; CDR3 protein: CASGLVDRSYNEQFF; CDR3 DNA: TGTGCTAGTGGTTTGGTTGACAGAAGCTACAATGAGCAGTTCTTC
clone size: -; D gene: TRBD1; V gene: TRBV18; J gene: TRBJ2-7; CDR3 protein: CASSPEGQAYEQYF; CDR3 DNA: TGTGCCAGCTCACCAGAAGGACAGGCCTACGAGCAGTACTTC
clone size: -; D gene: TRBD1; V gene: TRBV5-6; J gene: TRBJ2-1; CDR3 protein: CASSTDRVNNEQFF; CDR3 DNA: TGTGCCAGCAGCACCGACAGGGTAAACAATGAGCAGTTCTTC
clone size: -; D gene: TRBD2; V gene: TRBV6-5; J gene: TRBJ2-5; CDR3 protein: CASSYPRGGQETQYF; CDR3 DNA: TGTGCCAGCAGTTACCCCCGGGGGGGACAAGAGACCCAGTACTTC
clone size: -; D gene: TRBD2; V gene: TRBV9; J gene: TRBJ2-3; CDR3 protein: CASSVKAGGTFYTDTQYF; CDR3 DNA: TGTGCCAGCAGCGTAAAAGCGGGGGGGACATTTTACACAGATACGCAGTATTTT
clone size: -; D gene: -; V gene: TRBV5-8; J gene: TRBJ1-5; CDR3 protein: CASSPGLYSNQPQHF; CDR3 DNA: TGTGCCAGCAGTCCGGGACTGTATAGCAATCAGCCCCAGCATTTT
clone size: -; D gene: TRBD1; V gene: TRBV19; J gene: TRBJ1-4; CDR3 protein: CASSSAGGYEKLFF; CDR3 DNA: TGTGCCAGTAGTTCAGCAGGGGGCTATGAAAAACTGTTTTTT
clone size: -; D gene: -; V gene: TRBV6-6; J gene: TRBJ1-5; CDR3 protein: CASSYSTGPPQHF; CDR3 DNA: TGTGCCAGCAGTTACTCAACGGGTCCGCCCCAGCATTTT
clone size: few; D gene: TRBD2; V gene: TRBV28; J gene: TRBJ2-7; CDR3 protein: CASSLLYSGRVNEQYF; CDR3 DNA: TGTGCCAGCAGTTTACTATACAGCGGGAGGGTCAACGAGCAGTACTTC
clone size: once; D gene: -; V gene: TRBV9; J gene: TRBJ2-2; CDR3 protein: CASTLGGVNTGELFF; CDR3 DNA: TGTGCCAGCACCCTAGGAGGGGTGAACACCGGGGAGCTGTTTTTT
clone size: -; D gene: -; V gene: TRBV9; J gene: TRBJ1-4; CDR3 protein: CASSATTATNEKLFF; CDR3 DNA: TGTGCCAGCAGCGCCACGACAGCAACTAATGAAAAACTGTTTTTT
clone size: -; D gene: -; V gene: TRBV4-3; J gene: TRBJ1-2; CDR3 protein: CASSQVRGVGYTF; CDR3 DNA: TGCGCCAGCAGCCAAGTACGCGGGGTCGGCTACACCTTC
clone size: once; D gene: -; V gene: TRBV7-9; J gene: TRBJ1-1; CDR3 protein: CASSSRDRGTEAFF; CDR3 DNA: TGTGCCAGCAGCTCCAGGGATCGTGGCACTGAAGCTTTCTTT
clone size: -; D gene: TRBD2; V gene: TRBV2; J gene: TRBJ2-3; CDR3 protein: CASSESQRGARRDTQYF; CDR3 DNA: TGTGCCAGCAGTGAAAGTCAGCGGGGGGCCCGTAGAGATACGCAGTATTTT
clone size: -; D gene: -; V gene: TRBV20-1; J gene: TRBJ1-2; CDR3 protein: CSVQGTYGYTF; CDR3 DNA: TGCAGTGTTCAGGGAACCTATGGCTACACCTTC
clone size: -; D gene: -; V gene: TRBV19; J gene: TRBJ2-6; CDR3 protein: CASSLSGANVLTF; CDR3 DNA: TGTGCCAGTAGTCTCTCTGGGGCCAACGTCCTGACTTTC
clone size: -; D gene: -; V gene: TRBV18; J gene: TRBJ2-2; CDR3 protein: CASSPELPANTGELFF; CDR3 DNA: TGTGCCAGCTCCCCGGAGCTACCTGCGAACACCGGGGAGCTGTTTTTT
clone size: -; D gene: -; V gene: TRBV7-2; J gene: TRBJ1-2; CDR3 protein: CASSLVRDTNYGYTF; CDR3 DNA: TGTGCCAGCAGCTTAGTAAGAGACACCAACTATGGCTACACCTTC
clone size: -; D gene: TRBD2; V gene: TRBV30; J gene: TRBJ2-1; CDR3 protein: CAWGGLAGVSRSEQFF; CDR3 DNA: TGTGCCTGGGGAGGACTAGCGGGAGTTAGTCGCAGTGAGCAGTTCTTC
clone size: -; D gene: TRBD1; V gene: TRBV15; J gene: TRBJ1-3; CDR3 protein: CATSRDKTGQYGNTIYF; CDR3 DNA: TGTGCCACCAGCAGGGATAAGACAGGGCAGTATGGAAACACCATATATTTT
clone size: -; D gene: TRBD2; V gene: TRBV9; J gene: TRBJ2-7; CDR3 protein: CASSVGGRTPHEQYF; CDR3 DNA: TGTGCCAGCAGCGTAGGCGGGAGGACTCCGCACGAGCAGTACTTC
clone size: few; D gene: -; V gene: TRBV4-3; J gene: TRBJ1-1; CDR3 protein: CASSQDKGYTEAFF; CDR3 DNA: TGCGCCAGCAGCCAAGATAAGGGGTACACTGAAGCTTTCTTT
clone size: -; D gene: -; V gene: TRBV5-6; J gene: TRBJ1-5; CDR3 protein: CASSGRQGSRQPQHF; CDR3 DNA: TGTGCCAGCAGTGGGCGGCAGGGGTCACGTCAGCCCCAGCATTTT